The clone carrying this T cell receptor (beta chain) showed up many times. Its antigen is unknown. This entry is derived from a study of T cells in Graves' hyperthyroidism and ophthalmopathy. Broader study findings: Patients with ophthalmopathy were separated from those with stable hyperthyroidism by a 13 V-J model. Also found in blood were most expanded thyroid clonotypes above 0.001.

Exclusions: uncontrolled infection, other autoimmune disease, pregnancy, lactation. Before ophthalmopathy appeared, progressors gave blood at initial hyperthyroidism diagnosis. Germline assignment: CDR1 SNHLY and CDR2 FYNNEI. The CDR3 is 14 amino acids. Trimming took 3 bases from V and 4 from J, leaving 10 bases between them. Amplified TCR beta CDR3 regions came from RNA transcripts. TCR CDR3 underwent first-round RT-PCR with the HTBI primer set. TCRdb reanalysed the multiplex PCR reads using MiXCR and keeps one entry per CDR3 protein. The table includes 300,000 to 450,000 distinct CDR3 sequences, 15% to 19% detected once.

The chain is built from TRBV2 and TRBJ2-4, with D tentatively TRBD1 (5 bases). This TCR was recovered from a woman between 18 and 29 years old with Graves' hyperthyroidism that later progressed to Graves' ophthalmopathy. The sequenced material came from blood. The CDR3 region is CASSDQGAKNIQYF. DNA of the CDR3: TGTGCCAGCAGTGACCAGGGTGCTAAAAACATTCAGTACTTC.